The next 22 T cell receptor beta chains were all read from a single sample in a study of control samples from healthy donors and cancer patients. Assay used: immunoSEQ multiplex PCR; TCRdb lists only in-frame clones, some missing. This table holds 75,000 or so clones, approximately 90% found once. Sequencing was performed on PBMCs. Receptors were obtained from a man aged 60 to 69 with colorectal cancer.

The chain has TRBV6-5 and TRBJ1-2; no reliable D call. The germline V gene has CDR1 MNHEY and CDR2 SVGAGI. V lost 6 bases, J lost 5 bases, and 10 bases lay in between. The CDR3 sequence is 12 residues long. For the CDR3, the DNA is TGTGCCAGCAGCCCATATTTATATGGCTACACCTTC. This codes for CASSPYLYGYTF.

This clone was detected only once. The genes are TRBV28 and TRBJ2-4; TRBD1 matches 9 bases. CDR3 size: 14 residues. V shed 3 bases, J shed 8 bases, and the junction held 5 bases outside the gene matches. Germline CDR1 MDHEN, CDR2 SYDVKM. Here the CDR3 reads CASSFSGQGYIQYF. DNA for the CDR3: TGTGCCAGCAGTTTCTCGGGACAGGGATACATTCAGTACTTC.

The chain is built from TRBV6-2 or TRBV6-3 and TRBJ2-7, with D hard to call. The CDR3 extends over 13 amino acids. With 2 bases removed from V and 2 bases from J, the gap between germline ends came to 7 bases. CDR1 and CDR2 (germline): MNHEY, SVGEGT. The CDR3 DNA is TGTGCCAGCAGTTACGATGGTCCCTACGAGCAGTACTTC. Protein product: CASSYDGPYEQYF.

The chain joins TRBV18 to TRBJ2-3, with TRBD2 identical over 11 bases. Germline lookup yields CDR1 KGHSH and CDR2 LQKENI. The CDR3 has 15 amino acids. The trim removed 6 bases at V and 4 bases at J, leaving 6 bases unmatched. The CDR3 DNA reads TGTGCCAGCTCGCTCGGGACTAGCGGACCAGATACGCAGTATTTT. This sequence encodes CASSLGTSGPDTQYF.

This chain joins TRBV3-1 (or the pseudogene TRBV3-2) and TRBJ2-7; D not certain. Trimming took 3 bases from V and 4 from J, leaving 19 bases between them. The CDR3 spans 16 residues. The germline CDR1 and CDR2 sequences are LGHDT and YNNKEL (reference sequence). The CDR3 loop reads CASSQYRPQDGYEQYF. Here the CDR3 DNA reads TGTGCCAGCAGCCAGTACCGGCCCCAGGACGGTTACGAGCAGTACTTC.

The chain combines TRBV6-5 with TRBJ2-7; 9 positions agree with TRBD2. J gave up 6 bases and V 3 bases, and 6 bases lay outside the gene matches. Germline loops: CDR1 MNHEY, CDR2 SVGAGI. The CDR3 totals 14 residues. CDR3 amino acids: CASSYGGRGSEQYF. CDR3 coding DNA: TGTGCCAGCAGTTATGGCGGGAGGGGATCCGAGCAGTACTTC.

This clone was observed a single time. This rearrangement joins TRBV15 to TRBJ2-2; no reliable D call. Trimming stripped 0 bases from V and 0 bases from J, with 8 bases between. This CDR3 is built from 16 residues. Germline V gives CDR1 LNHNV, CDR2 YYDKDF (reference sequence). The CDR3 loop is CATSRDGSANTGELFF. The CDR3 DNA reads TGTGCCACCAGCAGAGACGGCAGCGCGAACACCGGGGAGCTGTTTTTT.

The chain recombines TRBV28 with TRBJ1-6, with a possible D match to TRBD1 (6 bases). CDR3 length: 20 residues. In germline, CDR1 is MDHEN, CDR2 SYDVKM. V lost 1 base to trimming and J lost 0 bases, with 19 bases between them. The chain's CDR3 is CASSLFLGGSASSYNSPLHF. In DNA form, the CDR3 reads TGTGCCAGCAGTTTATTTTTAGGGGGAAGCGCCAGCTCCTATAATTCACCCCTCCACTTT.

This clone was seen only once. The chain has TRBV24-1 and TRBJ2-3; D not certain. V was cut by 3 bases and J by 7 bases, with 10 bases left in between. Per germline, CDR1 KGHDR and CDR2 SFDVKD. This CDR3 comprises 13 residues. The CDR3 coding sequence is TGTGCCACCAGTGATCCCGACTCCAATACGCAGTATTTT. Its translation: CATSDPDSNTQYF.

The V call is TRBV14, the J call TRBJ1-3; D call uncertain. Trimming shortened V by 0 bases and J by 1 base, and 7 bases separated the two germline ends. The CDR3 extends over 15 amino acids. Germline CDR1 and CDR2: SGHDN and FVKESK. CDR3 coding DNA: TGTGCCAGCAGCCAAGATGACGGTTCTGGAAACACCATATATTTT. Translated: CASSQDDGSGNTIYF.

The chain is built from TRBV19 and TRBJ1-5; possible D gene TRBD1, 6 bases. V lost 10 bases, J lost 5 bases, and 18 bases lay in between. This CDR3 comprises 14 residues. Per the germline V gene, CDR1 is LNHDA and CDR2 is SQIVND (reference sequence). DNA of the CDR3: TGTGCCACCGCCCGGGGTAGGGGGTATCAGCCCCAGCATTTT. Its translation: CATARGRGYQPQHF.

The chain combines TRBV3-1 (or the pseudogene TRBV3-2) with TRBJ1-4; 8 bases fit TRBD1. The V gene's germline CDR1 is LGHDT and CDR2 YNNKEL (reference sequence). CDR3 length equals 16 residues. J was trimmed by 0 bases and V by 4 bases; bases with no gene match: 4. The CDR3 nucleotides read TGTGCCAGCAGCCGACAGGGGAGGACAACTAATGAAAAACTGTTTTTT. Translated, it gives CASSRQGRTTNEKLFF.

This clone occurred once. The gene calls are TRBV9 and TRBJ1-1, with D hard to call. V lost 0 bases and J 3 bases, leaving 12 bases between the germline ends. The germline V gene encodes CDR1 SGDLS and CDR2 YYNGEE. CDR3 length equals 15 residues. The DNA of the CDR3 is TGTGCCAGCAGCGTAGGGGGAGGGTCGGACACTGAAGCTTTCTTT. Translating it yields CASSVGGGSDTEAFF.

The sample holds one count of this clone. The chain joins TRBV19 to TRBJ1-1; 7 bases are a match to TRBD1. The V segment lost 10 bases and the J segment 5 bases; nucleotides outside the gene matches: 19. Germline CDR1 and CDR2: LNHDA and SQIVND (reference sequence). The CDR3 extends over 16 amino acids. CDR3 bases: TGTGCCACCAGAACACGGGGGACAGCCGGGATGACTGAAGCTTTCTTT. This sequence encodes CATRTRGTAGMTEAFF.

This clone rates as large. DNA for the CDR3: TGTGCCAGCAGCTTATCGACCCCCTACGAGCAGTACTTC. Translating gives CASSLSTPYEQYF. The chain joins TRBV13 to TRBJ2-7; no reliable D call. CDR1 and CDR2 from the germline V gene are PRHDT and FYEKMQ (reference sequence). The V end was cut by 2 bases, the J end by 2 bases, with 7 bases between. CDR3 length equals 13 residues.

The chain has TRBV2 and TRBJ2-7, with D possibly being TRBD1 or TRBD2 (5 bases each). This CDR3 region has 15 residues. V was shortened by 1 base and J by 0 bases, with 10 bases between the two germline ends. CDR1 SNHLY and CDR2 FYNNEI come from the germline V gene. Here the CDR3 DNA reads TGTGCCAGCAGTGAAGGGGGGTGGTCCTCCTACGAGCAGTACTTC. It encodes CASSEGGWSSYEQYF.

The chain recombines TRBV28 with TRBJ1-5; 7 bases map to TRBD1. This CDR3 region has 14 residues. The ends lost 3 bases at V and 6 bases at J; junction bases unmatched: 5. Germline-derived CDR1 and CDR2 are MDHEN and SYDVKM. CDR3 protein: CASSLTQGSQPQHF. The CDR3 DNA follows: TGTGCCAGCAGTTTGACACAGGGGAGTCAGCCCCAGCATTTT.

The rearrangement joins TRBV18 to TRBJ1-3; 9 bases agree with TRBD1. Germline V gives CDR1 KGHSH, CDR2 LQKENI. This CDR3 region has 14 residues. J was trimmed by 2 bases and V by 4 bases; bases with no gene match: 0. CDR3: CASSRDRAGNTIYF. The CDR3 region has the DNA TGTGCCAGCTCACGGGACAGGGCTGGAAACACCATATATTTT.

This rearrangement joins TRBV15 to TRBJ1-5, with 7 bases lining up with TRBD1. The ends lost 3 bases at V and 3 bases at J; junction bases unmatched: 5. The CDR3 length is 15 residues. The germline gives CDR1 LNHNV, CDR2 YYDKDF (reference sequence). The chain's CDR3 is CATSRGTAANQPQHF. For the CDR3, the DNA is TGTGCCACCAGCAGGGGGACAGCCGCCAATCAGCCCCAGCATTTT.

The CDR3: CASRGVDTSNQPQHF. The CDR3 nucleotides read TGTGCCAGCAGAGGGGTGGACACCAGCAATCAGCCCCAGCATTTT. V and J are TRBV2 and TRBJ1-5, with TRBD1 as a possible D gene (5 bases). Germline loops: CDR1 SNHLY, CDR2 FYNNEI. The CDR3 consists of 15 residues. The V and J ends lost 6 bases and 1 base respectively, with 13 bases between them.

V and J are TRBV6-2 or TRBV6-3 and TRBJ1-1; 8 nucleotides line up with TRBD1. CDR1 is MNHEY, CDR2 SVGEGT, per germline. The J segment lost 10 bases and the V segment lost 5 bases, leaving 9 bases of the junction unmatched. The length of the CDR3 is 13 residues. The CDR3, as DNA: TGTGCCAGCAGTACCGGGACAGGAAATAGAGCTTTCTTT. Translation gives CASSTGTGNRAFF.

This clone showed up just a few times. The V gene is TRBV12-3 or TRBV12-4, the J gene TRBJ1-1, with D hard to call. V dropped 3 bases and J dropped 1 base, with 6 bases sitting between them. This CDR3 comprises 13 residues. The CDR3 spells CASSLYKNTEAFF. The DNA of the CDR3 is TGTGCCAGCAGTTTGTACAAGAACACTGAAGCTTTCTTT.